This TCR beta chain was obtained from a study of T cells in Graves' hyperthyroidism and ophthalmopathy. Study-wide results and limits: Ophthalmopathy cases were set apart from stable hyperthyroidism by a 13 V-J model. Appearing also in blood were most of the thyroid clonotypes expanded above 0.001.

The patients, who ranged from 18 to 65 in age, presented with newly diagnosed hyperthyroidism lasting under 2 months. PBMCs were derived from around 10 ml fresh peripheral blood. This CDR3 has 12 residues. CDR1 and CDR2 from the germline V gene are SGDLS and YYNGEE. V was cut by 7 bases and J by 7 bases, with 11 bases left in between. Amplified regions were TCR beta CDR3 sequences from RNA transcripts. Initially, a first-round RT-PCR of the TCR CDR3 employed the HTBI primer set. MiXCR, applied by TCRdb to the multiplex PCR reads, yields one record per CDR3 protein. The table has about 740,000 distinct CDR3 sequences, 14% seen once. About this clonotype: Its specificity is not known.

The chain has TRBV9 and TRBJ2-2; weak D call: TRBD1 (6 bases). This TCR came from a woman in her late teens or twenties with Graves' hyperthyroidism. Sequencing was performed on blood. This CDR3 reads CASGQGGGELFF. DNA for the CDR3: TGTGCCAGCGGCCAAGGGGGCGGGGAGCTGTTTTTT.